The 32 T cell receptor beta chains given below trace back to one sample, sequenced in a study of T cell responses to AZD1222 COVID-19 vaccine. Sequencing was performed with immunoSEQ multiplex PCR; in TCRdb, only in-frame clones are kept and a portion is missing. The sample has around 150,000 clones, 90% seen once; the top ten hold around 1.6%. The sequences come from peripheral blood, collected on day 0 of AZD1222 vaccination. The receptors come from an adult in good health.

The CDR3 reads CASSAGVGTEAFF. The DNA for the CDR3 is TGTGCCAGCAGCGCAGGGGTTGGCACTGAAGCTTTCTTT. The chain recombines TRBV5-6 with TRBJ1-1; D may be TRBD1 (6 bases). Trimming removed 4 bases at V and 4 bases at J, with 11 bases between. There are 13 residues in the CDR3. Germline lookup yields CDR1 SGHDT and CDR2 YYEEEE.

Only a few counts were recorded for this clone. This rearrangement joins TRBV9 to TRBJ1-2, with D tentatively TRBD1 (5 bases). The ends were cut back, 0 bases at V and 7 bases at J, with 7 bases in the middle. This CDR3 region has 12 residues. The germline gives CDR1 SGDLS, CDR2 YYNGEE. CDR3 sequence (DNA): TGTGCCAGCAGCGTAGGGAGGGGTGGCTACACCTTC. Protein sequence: CASSVGRGGYTF.

CDR3 sequence: CASENDSPSNQPQHF. As DNA, the CDR3 is TGTGCCAGTGAGAATGATAGCCCTAGCAATCAGCCCCAGCATTTT. The chain recombines TRBV6-1 with TRBJ1-5; D is ambiguous. The V gene's germline CDR1 is MNHNS and CDR2 SASEGT. V gave up 9 bases and J gave up 0 bases, with 15 bases separating them. The CDR3 is 15 residues long.

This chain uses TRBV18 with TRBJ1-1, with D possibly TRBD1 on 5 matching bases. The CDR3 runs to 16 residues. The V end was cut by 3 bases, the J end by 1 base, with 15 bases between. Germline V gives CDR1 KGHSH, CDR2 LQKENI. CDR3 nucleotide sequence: TGTGCCAGCTCACCTACGATCGGGGGAGGGAACACTGAAGCTTTCTTT. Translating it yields CASSPTIGGGNTEAFF.

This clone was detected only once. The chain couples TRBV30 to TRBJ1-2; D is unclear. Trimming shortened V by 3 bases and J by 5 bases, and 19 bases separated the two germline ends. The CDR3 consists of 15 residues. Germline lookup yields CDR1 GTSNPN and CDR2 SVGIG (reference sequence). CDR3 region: CAWSPGEGSRYGYTF. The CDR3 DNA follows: TGTGCCTGGAGCCCCGGGGAAGGGTCGAGGTATGGCTACACCTTC.

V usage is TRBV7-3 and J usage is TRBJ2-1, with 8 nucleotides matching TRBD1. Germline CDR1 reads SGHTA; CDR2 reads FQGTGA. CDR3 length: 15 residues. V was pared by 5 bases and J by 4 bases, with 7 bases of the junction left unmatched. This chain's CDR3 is CASSPRDRFYNEQFF. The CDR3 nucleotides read TGTGCCAGCAGCCCCCGGGACAGGTTTTACAATGAGCAGTTCTTC.

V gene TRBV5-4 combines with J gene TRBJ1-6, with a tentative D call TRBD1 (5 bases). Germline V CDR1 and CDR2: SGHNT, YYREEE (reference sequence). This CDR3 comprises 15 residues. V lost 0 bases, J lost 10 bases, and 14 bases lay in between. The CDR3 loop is CASSLEGQGPSPLHF. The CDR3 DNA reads TGTGCCAGCAGCTTGGAGGGCCAGGGACCCTCACCCCTCCACTTT.

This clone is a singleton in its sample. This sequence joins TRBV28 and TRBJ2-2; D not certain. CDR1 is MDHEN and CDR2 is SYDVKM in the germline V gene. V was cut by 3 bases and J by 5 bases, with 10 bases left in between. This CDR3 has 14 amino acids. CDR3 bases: TGTGCCAGCAGTTTCGACCAGATGACCGGGGAGCTGTTTTTT. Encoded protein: CASSFDQMTGELFF.

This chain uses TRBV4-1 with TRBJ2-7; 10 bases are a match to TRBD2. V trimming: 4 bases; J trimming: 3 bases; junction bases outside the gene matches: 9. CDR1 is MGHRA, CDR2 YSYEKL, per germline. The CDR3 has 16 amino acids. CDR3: CASSPSSGRDGYEQYF. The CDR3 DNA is TGCGCCAGCAGCCCCTCTAGCGGGAGAGACGGCTACGAGCAGTACTTC.

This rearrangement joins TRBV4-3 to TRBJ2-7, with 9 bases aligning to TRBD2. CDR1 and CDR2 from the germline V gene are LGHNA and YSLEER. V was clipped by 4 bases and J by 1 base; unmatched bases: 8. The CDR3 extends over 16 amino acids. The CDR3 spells CASSPSLAGESYEQYF. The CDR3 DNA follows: TGCGCCAGCAGCCCTTCTTTAGCGGGGGAATCCTACGAGCAGTACTTC.

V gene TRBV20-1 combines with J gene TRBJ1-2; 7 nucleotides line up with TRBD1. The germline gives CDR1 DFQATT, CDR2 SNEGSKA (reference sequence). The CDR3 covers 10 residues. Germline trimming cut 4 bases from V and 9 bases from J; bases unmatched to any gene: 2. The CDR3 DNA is TGCAGTGCTATGGGACAGAGCTACACCTTC. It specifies CSAMGQSYTF.

CDR3 sequence (DNA): TGTGCCAGCAGGGATCCCGGCGGGGGGCAGCCCCAGCATTTT. Translating gives CASRDPGGGQPQHF. The V gene is TRBV28, the J gene TRBJ1-5, with a possible D match to TRBD1 (5 bases). From germline, CDR1 is MDHEN and CDR2 SYDVKM. Trimming stripped 6 bases from V and 7 bases from J, with 16 bases between. This CDR3 spans 14 amino acids.

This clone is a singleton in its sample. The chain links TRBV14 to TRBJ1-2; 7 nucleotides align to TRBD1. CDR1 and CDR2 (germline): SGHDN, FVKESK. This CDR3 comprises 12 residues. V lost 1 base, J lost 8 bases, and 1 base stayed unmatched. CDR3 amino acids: CASSQVQGGYTF. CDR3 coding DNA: TGTGCCAGCAGCCAAGTACAGGGGGGCTACACCTTC.

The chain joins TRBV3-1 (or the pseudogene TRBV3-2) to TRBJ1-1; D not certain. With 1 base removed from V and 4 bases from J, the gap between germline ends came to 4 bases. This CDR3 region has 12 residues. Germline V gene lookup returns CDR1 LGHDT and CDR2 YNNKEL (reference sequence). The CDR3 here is CASSQVGTEAFF. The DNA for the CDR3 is TGTGCCAGCAGCCAAGTCGGCACTGAAGCTTTCTTT.

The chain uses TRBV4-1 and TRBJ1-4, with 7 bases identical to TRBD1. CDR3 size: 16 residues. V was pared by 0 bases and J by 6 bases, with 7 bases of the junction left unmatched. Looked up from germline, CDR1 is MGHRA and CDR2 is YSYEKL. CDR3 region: CASSQEGTAVDEKLFF. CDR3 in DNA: TGCGCCAGCAGCCAAGAGGGGACAGCAGTTGATGAAAAACTGTTTTTT.

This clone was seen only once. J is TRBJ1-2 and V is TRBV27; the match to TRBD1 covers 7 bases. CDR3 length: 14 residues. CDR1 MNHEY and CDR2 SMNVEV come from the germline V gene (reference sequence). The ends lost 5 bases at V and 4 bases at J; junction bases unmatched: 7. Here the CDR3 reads CASSKSGTVYGYTF. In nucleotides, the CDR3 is TGTGCCAGCAGTAAATCCGGGACAGTCTATGGCTACACCTTC.

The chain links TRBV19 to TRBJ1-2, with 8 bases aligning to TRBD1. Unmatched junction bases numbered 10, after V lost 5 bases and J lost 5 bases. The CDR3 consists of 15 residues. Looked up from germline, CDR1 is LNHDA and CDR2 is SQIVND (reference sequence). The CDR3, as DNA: TGTGCCAGTAGTCCCAGCTGGACAGGGCGGTATGGCTACACCTTC. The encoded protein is CASSPSWTGRYGYTF.

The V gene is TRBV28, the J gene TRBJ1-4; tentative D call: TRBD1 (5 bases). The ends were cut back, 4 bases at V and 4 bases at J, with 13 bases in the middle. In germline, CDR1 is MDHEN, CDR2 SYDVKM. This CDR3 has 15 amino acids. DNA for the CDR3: TGTGCCAGCAGTTCAACAACGACAGTTAATGAAAAACTGTTTTTT. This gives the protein CASSSTTTVNEKLFF.

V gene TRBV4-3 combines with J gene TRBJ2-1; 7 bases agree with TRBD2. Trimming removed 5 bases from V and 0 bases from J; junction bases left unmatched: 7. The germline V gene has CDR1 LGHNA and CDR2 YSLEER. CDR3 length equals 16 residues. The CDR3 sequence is CASSSPPGGSYNEQFF. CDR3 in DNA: TGCGCCAGCAGCTCTCCCCCGGGGGGCTCCTACAATGAGCAGTTCTTC.

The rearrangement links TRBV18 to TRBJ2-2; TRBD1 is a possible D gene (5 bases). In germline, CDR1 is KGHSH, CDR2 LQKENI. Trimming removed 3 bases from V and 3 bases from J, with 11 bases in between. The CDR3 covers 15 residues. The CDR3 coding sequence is TGTGCCAGCTCACCGAACAGGCACTACACCGGGGAGCTGTTTTTT. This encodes CASSPNRHYTGELFF.

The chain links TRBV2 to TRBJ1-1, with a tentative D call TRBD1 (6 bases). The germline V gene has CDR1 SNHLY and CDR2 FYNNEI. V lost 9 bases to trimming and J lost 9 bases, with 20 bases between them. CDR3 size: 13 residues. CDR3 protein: CASLQGIGGKAFF. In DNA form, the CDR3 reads TGTGCCAGTCTACAGGGAATTGGAGGGAAAGCTTTCTTT.

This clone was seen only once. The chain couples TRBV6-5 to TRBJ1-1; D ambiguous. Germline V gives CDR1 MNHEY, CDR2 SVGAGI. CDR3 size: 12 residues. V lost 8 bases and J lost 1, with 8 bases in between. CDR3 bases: TGTGCCAGCCGAAACGAGAACACTGAAGCTTTCTTT. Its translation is CASRNENTEAFF.

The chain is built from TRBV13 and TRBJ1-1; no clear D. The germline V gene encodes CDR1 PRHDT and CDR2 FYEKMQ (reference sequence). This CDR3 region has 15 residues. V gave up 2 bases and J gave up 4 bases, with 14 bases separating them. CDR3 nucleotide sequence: TGTGCCAGCAGCTTACCGGGAAGGGAGGGCACTGAAGCTTTCTTT. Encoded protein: CASSLPGREGTEAFF. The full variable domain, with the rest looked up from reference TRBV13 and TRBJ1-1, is AAGVIQSPRHLIKEKRETATLKCYPIPRHDTVYWYQQGPGQDPQFLISFYEKMQSDKGSIPDRFSAQQFSDYHSELNMSSLELGDSALYFCASSLPGREGTEAFFGQGTRLTVV.

CDR3 in amino acids: CSSGQGTLETQYF. As DNA, the CDR3 is TGCAGCTCAGGACAGGGAACCCTAGAGACCCAGTACTTC. The chain links TRBV29-1 to TRBJ2-5, with 8 bases aligning to TRBD1. The CDR3 is made up of 13 amino acids. Germline CDR1 and CDR2: SQVTM and ANQGSEA. Unmatched junction bases numbered 9, after V lost 8 bases and J lost 4 bases.

CDR3 in amino acids: CASSLREGVNQPQHF. The CDR3 bases are TGTGCCAGCAGCCTCAGGGAAGGGGTTAATCAGCCCCAGCATTTT. The rearrangement links TRBV9 to TRBJ1-5; D is perhaps TRBD1 (5 bases). V was cut by 4 bases and J by 4 bases, with 15 bases left in between. This CDR3 spans 15 amino acids. CDR1 is SGDLS and CDR2 is YYNGEE in the germline V gene. The entire variable domain, with the rest obtained from reference TRBV9 and TRBJ1-5, is as follows: DSGVTQTPKHLITATGQRVTLRCSPRSGDLSVYWYQQSLDQGLQFLIQYYNGEERAKGNILERFSAQQFPDLHSELNLSSLELGDSALYFCASSLREGVNQPQHFGDGTRLSIL.

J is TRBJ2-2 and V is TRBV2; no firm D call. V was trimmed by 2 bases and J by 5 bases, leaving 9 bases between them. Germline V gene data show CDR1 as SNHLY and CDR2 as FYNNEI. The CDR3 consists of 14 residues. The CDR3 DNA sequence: TGTGCCAGCAGTGAATTTCAGGTGACCGGGGAGCTGTTTTTT. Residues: CASSEFQVTGELFF.

CDR3: CASSPKAHGPLGSYTF. CDR3 coding DNA: TGTGCCAGCAGTCCTAAGGCACACGGGCCCCTAGGTAGCTACACCTTC. The rearrangement links TRBV28 to TRBJ1-2; D is uncertain. In germline, CDR1 is MDHEN, CDR2 SYDVKM. Trimming pared 5 bases from V and 9 bases from J, leaving 25 bases between. CDR3 length equals 16 residues.

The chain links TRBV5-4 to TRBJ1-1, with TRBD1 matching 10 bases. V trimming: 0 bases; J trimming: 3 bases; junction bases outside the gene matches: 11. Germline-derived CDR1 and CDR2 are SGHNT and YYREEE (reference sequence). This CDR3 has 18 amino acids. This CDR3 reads CASSLGSVGQGLYTEAFF. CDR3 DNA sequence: TGTGCCAGCAGCTTGGGGTCGGTGGGACAGGGGTTATACACTGAAGCTTTCTTT.

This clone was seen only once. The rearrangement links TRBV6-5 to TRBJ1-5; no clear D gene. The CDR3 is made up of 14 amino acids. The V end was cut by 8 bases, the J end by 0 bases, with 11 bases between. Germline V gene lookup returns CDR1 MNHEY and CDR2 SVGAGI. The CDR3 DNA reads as TGTGCCAGCGATACGGGAAATAGCAATCAGCCCCAGCATTTT. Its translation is CASDTGNSNQPQHF.

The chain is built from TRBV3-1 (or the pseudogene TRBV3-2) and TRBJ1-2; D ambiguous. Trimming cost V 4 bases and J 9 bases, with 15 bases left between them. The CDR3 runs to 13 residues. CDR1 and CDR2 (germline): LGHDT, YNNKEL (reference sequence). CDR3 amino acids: CASSPQSTASYTF. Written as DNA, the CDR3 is TGTGCCAGCAGCCCCCAAAGTACAGCGAGCTACACCTTC.

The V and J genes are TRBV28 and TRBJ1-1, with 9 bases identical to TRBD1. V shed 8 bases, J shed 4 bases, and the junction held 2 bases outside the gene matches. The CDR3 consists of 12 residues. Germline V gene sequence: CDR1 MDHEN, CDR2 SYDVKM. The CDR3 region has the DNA TGTGCCAGCTTGACAGGGGGCACTGAAGCTTTCTTT. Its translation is CASLTGGTEAFF.

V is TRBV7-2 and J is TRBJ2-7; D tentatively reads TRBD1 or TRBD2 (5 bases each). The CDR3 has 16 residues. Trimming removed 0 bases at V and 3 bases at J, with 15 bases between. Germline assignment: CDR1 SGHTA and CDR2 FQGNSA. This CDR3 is CASSLARGTELYEQYF. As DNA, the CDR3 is TGTGCCAGCAGCTTAGCGAGGGGAACGGAACTCTACGAGCAGTACTTC.